This T cell receptor beta chain is from a study of blood T cell repertoires in COVID-19 (TCRdb year 2020). For context, the study as a whole: Collaborator samples came from the United States, Italy and Spain and covered acute and convalescent phases of COVID-19. The prospective study material was composed of cDNA or gDNA derived from T cells, B-cell-depleted T cells, or PBMCs. The dataset comprised deeply sampled blood TCRbeta repertoires from subjects exposed to, actively infected with, or recovered from COVID-19. The repertoires were released in a freely available public database intended as a resource for research on the immune response to SARS-CoV-2. The samples were drawn from two sources: the first 160 participants of the ongoing ImmuneRACE study, and 1,254 subjects contributed by 6 global collaborators. Sample metadata almost always included a de-identified subject ID, COVID-19 status, age in years and sex. HLA class I and class II types, where available, came from metadata supplied by the sample provider rather than from assay-based typing.

Collaborating institutions collected whole blood in K2EDTA tubes following their own protocols. For TCRbeta analysis, collaborators shipped samples as frozen whole blood, isolated PBMCs, or DNA extracted from either of those sample types. The immunoSEQ Assay, a bias-controlled multiplex PCR, was used to amplify TCRbeta CDR3 regions from genomic DNA. The study's processing was this. The number of nucleated cells in each sample was estimated by amplification of reference gene primers within the assay. Sequence reads were collapsed and filtered to measure the absolute abundance of every unique TCRbeta CDR3 rearrangement. For each sample, productive Simpson clonality was calculated by taking the square root of Simpson's diversity index across productive rearrangements. In its TCRdb copy, this immuneACCESS table keeps in-frame sequences only and misses some clones. Where compared with another copy, unresolved V genes explain less than half of these, and the others have no known cause. The DNA gave D and trimming, while V, J and clone size come from that table. This sample has 99,000 or so clones in its table, and roughly 89% of those were observed once. The ten top clones hold 5.1% of the sample.

Findings and caveats that apply to the study as a whole: How much clinical and demographic metadata was included differed by source and by participant, and the metadata was provided uncurated.

Turning to this clone: The antigen this receptor binds is unknown. Base qualities are not provided; no much larger clone lies one nucleotide away.

This sequence originates from a human donor in a cohort sampled during active COVID-19. Sequencing input: peripheral blood.

The CDR3 protein is CASSSFDRGTEAFF. The DNA is TGCGCCAGCAGCTCCTTCGACCGGGGTACTGAAGCTTTCTTT. The sequence joins TRBV5-1 to TRBJ1-1, with the D segment identity uncertain. For CDR1 and CDR2, the germline V gene lists SGHRS and YFSETQ. There are 14 amino acids in the CDR3, from cysteine to phenylalanine inclusive. Only the CDR3 DNA stays, 42 bases, in frame from base 1. The trim is 3 bases for V and 5 bases for J, with a gap of 14 bases between the germline ends.